This TCR beta chain was identified during a study of blood T cell repertoires in COVID-19. Study overall: Recovered Cohort 3 donors showed two negative PCRs, clearance, or symptom resolution.

Original data processing: Quantification of nucleated cells was approximated via reference gene primer amplification. Here immunoSEQ multiplex PCR was the method, and the copy in TCRdb shows in-frame clones only, minus some. That table is the source of V, J and clone size, and D and trimming were worked out from the DNA. This sample has over 200,000 clones, with 86% found just once. The CDR3 is 15 amino acids. With 5 bases removed from V and 4 bases from J, the gap between germline ends came to 15 bases. From germline, CDR1 is MRHNA and CDR2 SNTAGT. This clone was counted between two and nine times. The sequence was collected from a woman aged 50 to 60 in a cohort exposed to, infected with or recovered from COVID-19 (not recorded which). The sample comprised PBMCs or T cells enriched from blood (not recorded which). J is TRBJ2-1 and V is TRBV6-4; weak D call: TRBD1 (6 bases). The CDR3: CASSLNRALYNEQFF. DNA for the CDR3: TGTGCCAGCAGTCTTAACAGGGCCCTTTACAATGAGCAGTTCTTC.